Listed below are T cell receptor beta chains from one sample, sequenced in a study of response to subunit inactivated influenza vaccine. One entry per CDR3 protein, called by TCRdb with MiXCR from the RT-PCR reads. The sample lists about 800,000 distinct CDR3 sequences, approximately 21% occurring once. Sequenced here: PBMCs from blood, sampled about 5 days after vaccination. The receptor source for this set is a man aged 50-59 years who received an inactivated influenza vaccine. Each CDR3 is given with its conserved first and last residue. D genes are given only for firm matches. Size is omitted from some rows. Given values are once, few, many or a class for expanded clones.

D gene	V gene	clone size	J gene	CDR3 protein	CDR3 DNA
-	TRBV15	few	TRBJ2-7	CATSRDVGGSYEQYF	TGTGCCACCAGCAGAGATGTAGGGGGAAGCTACGAGCAGTACTTC
TRBD1	TRBV7-2	-	TRBJ2-6	CASSWGPGGGGANVLTF	TGTGCCAGCAGCTGGGGCCCAGGGGGTGGCGGGGCCAACGTCCTGACTTTC
TRBD2	TRBV9	few	TRBJ2-7	CASSVGGRSHEQYF	TGTGCCAGCAGCGTCGGCGGGAGGTCCCACGAGCAGTACTTC
-	TRBV7-2	few	TRBJ1-2	CASSLEAGDYGYTF	TGTGCCAGCAGCTTAGAGGCCGGGGACTATGGCTACACCTTC
TRBD2	TRBV7-6	many	TRBJ2-1	CASSLAASGSNEQFF	TGTGCCAGCAGCTTAGCGGCTAGCGGGAGCAATGAGCAGTTCTTC
TRBD1	TRBV6-1	many	TRBJ1-5	CASSEPTGMGNQPQHF	TGTGCCAGCAGTGAACCGACAGGGATGGGCAATCAGCCCCAGCATTTT
-	TRBV7-9	many	TRBJ1-1	CASSLVVGMNTEAFF	TGTGCCAGCAGCTTAGTGGTGGGAATGAACACTGAAGCTTTCTTT
TRBD1	TRBV20-1	-	TRBJ2-5	CSARARQGIETQYF	TGCAGTGCTAGAGCCCGACAGGGGATAGAGACCCAGTACTTC
-	TRBV10-3	-	TRBJ2-7	CAISELWGELRGEQYF	TGTGCCATCAGTGAACTATGGGGGGAACTACGAGGGGAGCAGTACTTC
-	TRBV12-3/TRBV12-4	few	TRBJ2-6	CASSLSPSGANVLTF	TGTGCCAGCAGTTTGAGCCCCTCTGGGGCCAACGTCCTGACTTTC
-	TRBV28	few	TRBJ2-5	CASSRRVETQYF	TGTGCCAGCAGTCGCAGGGTAGAGACCCAGTACTTC
-	TRBV6-2/TRBV6-3	-	TRBJ1-1	CASSYLRNTEAFF	TGTGCCAGCAGTTACCTCAGGAACACTGAAGCTTTCTTT
-	TRBV29-1	few	TRBJ2-7	CSVERAAASSYEQYF	TGCAGCGTTGAACGGGCGGCAGCGAGCTCCTACGAGCAGTACTTC
TRBD2	TRBV20-1	-	TRBJ2-3	CSASRVSGTDTQYF	TGCAGTGCTAGTCGGGTTAGCGGGACAGATACGCAGTATTTT
-	TRBV6-1	many	TRBJ2-2	CASSLLGSGELFF	TGTGCCAGCAGTCTCCTGGGCTCCGGGGAGCTGTTTTTT